The TCR beta chain described here comes from a study of T cell responses to AZD1222 COVID-19 vaccine. Second doses were pooled across both intervals (about 4 or about 12 weeks). The method was immunoSEQ multiplex PCR; TCRdb's version includes in-frame clones alone and lacks a portion of them. The sample holds roughly 130,000 clones, around nine tenths seen once. Germline lookup yields CDR1 MNHNY and CDR2 SVGAGI (reference sequence). Trimming took off 6 bases at V and 3 bases at J, with 11 bases between the two ends. The CDR3 is 14 amino acids. The sequence came from an adult who received the AZD1222 COVID-19 vaccine. Sequenced here: peripheral blood, sampled 28 days after the second AZD1222 dose. The chain links TRBV6-6 to TRBJ1-4; D may be TRBD1 (5 bases). Here the CDR3 DNA reads TGTGCCAGCAGCCGGCGACAGCCTAATGAAAAACTGTTTTTT. It encodes CASSRRQPNEKLFF.